This TCR beta chain was documented in a study of T-cell reconstitution after alpha-beta-depleted transplantation in children. General study findings and limits: For some patients, TCRbeta diversity was high at day 60 because of recipient T cells and thymic progenitors that survived. After one year, T-cell counts and TCRbeta diversity mostly came from new T cells.

A few counts support this clonotype. Its antigen is still unknown. The authors prepared the TCRbeta library with unique molecular identifiers. TCRdb re-called the PCR reads through MiXCR, storing one row per CDR3 protein. Found here are about 250,000 distinct CDR3 sequences, roughly a quarter of them singletons; the top ten hold around 4.8%. The germline CDR1 and CDR2 sequences are KGHDR and SFDVKD. The CDR3 has 16 amino acids. V was pared by 4 bases and J by 5 bases, with 6 bases of the junction left unmatched. This chain uses TRBV24-1 with TRBJ2-5; 13 nucleotides line up with TRBD2. The source material was PBMCs, mostly from graft donor cells, sampled 360 days after TCRalphabeta/CD19-depleted stem cell transplant. This clonotype was sampled from a female patient aged 2-9 years who had a stem cell transplant for congenital amegakaryocytic thrombocytopenia, so the T cells may come from the graft donor. CDR3 in amino acids: CATSDQTSGGPETQYF. CDR3 DNA sequence: TGTGCCACCAGTGACCAGACTAGCGGGGGGCCCGAGACCCAGTACTTC.